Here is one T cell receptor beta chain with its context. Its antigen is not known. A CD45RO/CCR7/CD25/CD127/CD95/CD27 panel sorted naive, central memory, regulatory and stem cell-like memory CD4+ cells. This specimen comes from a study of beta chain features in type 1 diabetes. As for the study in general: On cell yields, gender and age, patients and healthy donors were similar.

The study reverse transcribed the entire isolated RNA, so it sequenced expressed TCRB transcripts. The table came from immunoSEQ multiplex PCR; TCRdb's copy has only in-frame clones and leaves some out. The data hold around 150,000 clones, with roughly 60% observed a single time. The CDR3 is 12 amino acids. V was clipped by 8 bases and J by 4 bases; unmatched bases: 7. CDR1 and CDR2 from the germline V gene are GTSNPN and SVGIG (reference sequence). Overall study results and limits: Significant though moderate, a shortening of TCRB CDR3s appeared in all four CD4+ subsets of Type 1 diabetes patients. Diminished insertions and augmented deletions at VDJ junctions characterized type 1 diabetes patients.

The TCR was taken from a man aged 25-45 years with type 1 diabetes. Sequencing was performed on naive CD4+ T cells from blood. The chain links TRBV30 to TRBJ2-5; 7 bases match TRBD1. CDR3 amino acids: CAGKTGTETQYF. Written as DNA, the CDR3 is TGTGCCGGCAAGACAGGGACAGAGACCCAGTACTTC.